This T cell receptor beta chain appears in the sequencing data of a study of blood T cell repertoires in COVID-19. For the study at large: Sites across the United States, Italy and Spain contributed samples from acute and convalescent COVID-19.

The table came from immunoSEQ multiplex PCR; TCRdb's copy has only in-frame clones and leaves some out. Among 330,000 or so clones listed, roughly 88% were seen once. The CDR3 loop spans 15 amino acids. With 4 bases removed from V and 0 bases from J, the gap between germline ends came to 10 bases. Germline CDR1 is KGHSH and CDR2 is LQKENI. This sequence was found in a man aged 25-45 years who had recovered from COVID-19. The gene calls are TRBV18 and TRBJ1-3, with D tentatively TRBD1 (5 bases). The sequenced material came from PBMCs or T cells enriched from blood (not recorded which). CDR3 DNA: TGTGCCAGCTCACGGGACTTGAGCTCTGGAAACACCATATATTTT. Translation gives CASSRDLSSGNTIYF.